These T cell receptor beta chains were read from a single sample in a study of CD8 T cells in Susac syndrome. Via MiXCR, TCRdb re-called the immunoSEQ multiplex PCR reads, giving one row per CDR3 protein. The repertoire holds 75,000 to 100,000 distinct CDR3 sequences, around 94% seen once, with roughly 0.27% in the top ten. Sequencing used CD8+ T cells from PBMCs. The receptors were gathered from a human donor in good health. CDR3s include the opening cysteine and the closing phenylalanine or tryptophan. The D gene is left open where the match is weak. Rows give clone size only sometimes, using once, few, many, or a class for an expanded clone.

CDR3 protein: CSARDLGVAVYNEQFF; CDR3 DNA: TGCAGTGCTAGAGACCTGGGGGTAGCGGTTTACAATGAGCAGTTCTTC; clone size: NA; J gene: TRBJ2-1; D gene: NA; V gene: TRBV20-1
CDR3 protein: CATSRTGTANEQFF; CDR3 DNA: TGTGCCACCAGCAGGACCGGGACAGCCAATGAGCAGTTCTTC; clone size: NA; J gene: TRBJ2-1; D gene: TRBD1; V gene: TRBV15
CDR3 protein: CASSQDFRGPGNTIYF; CDR3 DNA: TGTGCCAGCAGCCAAGACTTCAGGGGGCCTGGAAACACCATATATTTT; clone size: NA; J gene: TRBJ1-3; D gene: TRBD1; V gene: TRBV3-1
CDR3 protein: CASSTGPVHGELFF; CDR3 DNA: TGTGCCAGTAGTACCGGCCCGGTCCACGGGGAGCTGTTTTTT; clone size: NA; J gene: TRBJ2-2; D gene: NA; V gene: TRBV19
CDR3 protein: CASSYPGGGKYGYTF; CDR3 DNA: TGTGCCAGCAGTTACCCTGGTGGAGGGAAGTATGGCTACACCTTC; clone size: NA; J gene: TRBJ1-2; D gene: NA; V gene: TRBV6-2/TRBV6-3
CDR3 protein: CASSFNPTPGPYNSPLHF; CDR3 DNA: TGTGCCAGCAGTTTTAATCCGACTCCAGGGCCTTATAATTCACCCCTCCACTTT; clone size: NA; J gene: TRBJ1-6; D gene: NA; V gene: TRBV27
CDR3 protein: CASSPPGGREPETQYF; CDR3 DNA: TGTGCCAGCAGCCCACCAGGAGGGCGGGAGCCAGAGACCCAGTACTTC; clone size: NA; J gene: TRBJ2-5; D gene: TRBD2; V gene: TRBV3-1
CDR3 protein: CASSLGIGNEQYF; CDR3 DNA: TGTGCCAGCAGCTTAGGAATAGGGAACGAGCAGTACTTC; clone size: NA; J gene: TRBJ2-7; D gene: NA; V gene: TRBV11-2
CDR3 protein: CASSINREAFF; CDR3 DNA: TGTGCCAGCAGCATAAACAGAGAAGCTTTCTTT; clone size: NA; J gene: TRBJ1-1; D gene: NA; V gene: TRBV11-2
CDR3 protein: CASSRRDNNSPLHF; CDR3 DNA: TGCGCCAGCAGCCGCCGGGACAACAATTCACCCCTCCACTTT; clone size: once; J gene: TRBJ1-6; D gene: NA; V gene: TRBV4-1
CDR3 protein: CASSLRTEGAGYTF; CDR3 DNA: TGTGCCAGCAGCCTACGCACAGAGGGAGCAGGCTACACCTTC; clone size: NA; J gene: TRBJ1-2; D gene: NA; V gene: TRBV5-4
CDR3 protein: CASSPSLAGGNEQYF; CDR3 DNA: TGTGCCAGCAGTCCTTCTTTAGCGGGGGGAAACGAGCAGTACTTC; clone size: NA; J gene: TRBJ2-7; D gene: TRBD2; V gene: TRBV6-6
CDR3 protein: CSARSGATYNEQFF; CDR3 DNA: TGCAGTGCCAGATCGGGAGCCACCTACAATGAGCAGTTCTTC; clone size: NA; J gene: TRBJ2-1; D gene: NA; V gene: TRBV20-1
CDR3 protein: CASSDSTSGGDTQYF; CDR3 DNA: TGTGCCAGCAGTGACTCGACTAGCGGGGGGGATACGCAGTATTTT; clone size: NA; J gene: TRBJ2-3; D gene: TRBD2; V gene: TRBV6-4
CDR3 protein: CASSQDRQRQYF; CDR3 DNA: TGCGCCAGCAGCCAAGATCGACAGAGGCAGTACTTC; clone size: NA; J gene: TRBJ2-7; D gene: NA; V gene: TRBV4-1
CDR3 protein: CASSHITGGTYEQYF; CDR3 DNA: TGTGCCAGCAGCCATATCACAGGGGGGACCTACGAGCAGTACTTC; clone size: NA; J gene: TRBJ2-7; D gene: TRBD1; V gene: TRBV14
CDR3 protein: CASSPGREQFF; CDR3 DNA: TGTGCCAGCAGCCCGGGACGTGAGCAGTTCTTC; clone size: NA; J gene: TRBJ2-1; D gene: NA; V gene: TRBV7-2
CDR3 protein: CASSLDLSSYEQYF; CDR3 DNA: TGTGCCAGCAGCTTGGATCTTTCCTCCTACGAGCAGTACTTC; clone size: NA; J gene: TRBJ2-7; D gene: NA; V gene: TRBV5-4
CDR3 protein: CASSRRLAETDTQYF; CDR3 DNA: TGCGCCAGCAGCCGGCGACTAGCGGAGACAGATACGCAGTATTTT; clone size: NA; J gene: TRBJ2-3; D gene: TRBD2; V gene: TRBV5-1